This TCR beta chain came from a study of blood T cells in healthy people across ages. A single count supports this clonotype. The junction and the germline gene differ at one end; a read error may be behind it. The CDR3 has 17 residues. The V gene's germline CDR1 is MDHEN and CDR2 SYDVKM. A second PCR, run for about 7 to 12 cycles, used a sample-barcoded 5' primer plus a J-beta primer mix. TCRdb re-called the 5' RACE reads through MiXCR, storing one row per CDR3 protein. The sample yields nearly 800,000 distinct CDR3 sequences, roughly 50% seen once. Every sample gave at least 6 micrograms of total RNA when it was extracted.

The receptor was isolated from a man aged 40-49 years in good health. The V call is TRBV28, the J call TRBJ2-7, with no clear D. Specimen: blood. For the CDR3, the DNA is TGCGCCAGCAGTTACACCGCAAAACGGCCGGGCTCCTACGAGCAGTACTTC. Its protein is CASSYTAKRPGSYEQYF. The full variable domain, in which reference TRBV28 and TRBJ2-7 provide the parts outside the CDR3, is DVKVTQSSRYLVKRTGEKVFLECVQDMDHENMFWYRQDPGLGLRLIYFSYDVKMKEKGDIPEGYSVSREKKERFSLILESASTNQTSMYLCASSYTAKRPGSYEQYFGPGTRLTVT.